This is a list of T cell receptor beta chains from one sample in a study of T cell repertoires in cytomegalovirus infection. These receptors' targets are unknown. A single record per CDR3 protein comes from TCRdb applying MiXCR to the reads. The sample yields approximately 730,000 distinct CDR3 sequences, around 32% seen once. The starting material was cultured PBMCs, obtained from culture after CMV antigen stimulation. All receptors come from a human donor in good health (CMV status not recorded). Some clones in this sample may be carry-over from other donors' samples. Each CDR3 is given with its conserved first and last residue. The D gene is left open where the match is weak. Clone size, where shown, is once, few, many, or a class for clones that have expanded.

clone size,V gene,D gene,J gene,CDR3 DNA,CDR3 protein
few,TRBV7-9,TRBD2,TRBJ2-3,TGTGCCAGCAGCGCGGGGGTAGGCCGGGAAAGCACAGATACGCAGTATTTT,CASSAGVGRESTDTQYF
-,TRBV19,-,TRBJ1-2,TGTGCCAGTAGAACAGGGACGCTTTTACTATACGATGGCTACACCTTC,CASRTGTLLLYDGYTF
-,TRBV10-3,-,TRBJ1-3,TGTGCCGGAGGTGGTCTCTCTGGAAACACCATATATTTT,CAGGGLSGNTIYF
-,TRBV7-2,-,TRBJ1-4,TGTGCCAGCAGCTTAGCTCGGTTAGGTCGGGAAAAACTGTTTTTT,CASSLARLGREKLFF
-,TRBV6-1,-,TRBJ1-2,TGTGCCAGCAGTGACCCCAGGTATACCTTTACCTATGGCTACACCTTC,CASSDPRYTFTYGYTF
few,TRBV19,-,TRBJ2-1,TGTGCCAGTACTCTGGACAGCTACAATGAGCAGTTCTTC,CASTLDSYNEQFF
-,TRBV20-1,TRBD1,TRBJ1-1,TGCAGTGCTAGGGCCCTGGACAGGCCGAGTGAAGCTTTCTTT,CSARALDRPSEAFF
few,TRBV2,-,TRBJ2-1,TGTGCCTCCTCGCTAGCGAGGAACAATGAGCAGTTCTTC,CASSLARNNEQFF
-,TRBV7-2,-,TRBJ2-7,TGTGCCAGCAGCTCGACTAGGGGGTCGTCCTACGAGCAGTACTTC,CASSSTRGSSYEQYF
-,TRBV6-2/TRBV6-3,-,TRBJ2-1,TGTGCCAGCAGGGGGAACTATTACAATGAGCAGTTCTTC,CASRGNYYNEQFF
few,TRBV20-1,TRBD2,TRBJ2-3,TGCAGTGCTACGAAGCCCACTAGCGGGTTAGCAGATACGCAGTATTTT,CSATKPTSGLADTQYF
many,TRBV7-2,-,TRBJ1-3,TGTGCCAGCAGCTTACTTTTGCTGGTTAGCTCTGGAAACACCATATATTTT,CASSLLLLVSSGNTIYF
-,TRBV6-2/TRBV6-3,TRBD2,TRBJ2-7,TGTGCCAGCAGCATTCCGGGACTAGCCTACGAGCAGTACTTC,CASSIPGLAYEQYF
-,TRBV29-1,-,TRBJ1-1,TGCAGCGTTGAACAGGTGAACACTGAAGCTTTCTTT,CSVEQVNTEAFF
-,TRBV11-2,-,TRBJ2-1,TGTGCCAGCAGCTTAGACCTAAACAATGAGCAGTTCTTC,CASSLDLNNEQFF
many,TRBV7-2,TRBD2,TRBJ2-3,TGTGCCAGCAGCATAGGAACTACGGGAGGGCCGGCAGATACGCAGTATTTT,CASSIGTTGGPADTQYF
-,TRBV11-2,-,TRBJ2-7,TGTGCCAGCAGCCCCTCTTGGCGGGGGCCTAGGTACTTC,CASSPSWRGPRYF
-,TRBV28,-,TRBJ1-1,TGTGCCAGCAGTTTATATCCAGGTGAAGCTTTCTTT,CASSLYPGEAFF
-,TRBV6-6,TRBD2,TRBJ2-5,TGTGCCAGCAGTCAACTTCGGCGGGAGGGCCGTGAGACCCAGTACTTC,CASSQLRREGRETQYF
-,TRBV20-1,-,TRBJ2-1,TGCAGTGCTAGAGATGGTCACAATGAGCAGTTCTTC,CSARDGHNEQFF
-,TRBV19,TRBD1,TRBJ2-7,TGTGCCAGTAGGAGGGACAGCTCCCTCCCTAGGTACGAGCAGTACTTC,CASRRDSSLPRYEQYF
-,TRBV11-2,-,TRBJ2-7,TGTGCCAGCAGCGGGGCTCCCAACCCCTACGAGCAGTACTTC,CASSGAPNPYEQYF